The sequence of this T cell receptor beta chain was determined in a study of beta chain features in type 1 diabetes. Germline loops: CDR1 LGHNA, CDR2 YSLEER. CDR3 length equals 16 residues. V lost 2 bases to trimming and J lost 8 bases, with 18 bases between them. Findings and caveats of the study: Among all four CD4+ subsets, Type 1 diabetes patients had TCRB CDR3s that were moderately but significantly shorter.

The isolated RNA, all of it, was reverse transcribed, so expressed TCRB transcripts were what got sequenced. Measured with immunoSEQ multiplex PCR; TCRdb has only the in-frame clones, and not every one. The sample lists 600,000 to 700,000 clones, under 15% occurring once. Concerning this clone itself: Its target is not known.

Input material: naive CD4+ T cells from blood. The clonotype originates from a man aged 30-40 years with type 1 diabetes. V usage is TRBV4-3 and J usage is TRBJ1-4, with D uncertain. The CDR3 coding sequence is TGCGCCAGCAGCCAAATCCTCGGGCCGATGCAGGAAAAACTGTTTTTT. It is translated as CASSQILGPMQEKLFF.